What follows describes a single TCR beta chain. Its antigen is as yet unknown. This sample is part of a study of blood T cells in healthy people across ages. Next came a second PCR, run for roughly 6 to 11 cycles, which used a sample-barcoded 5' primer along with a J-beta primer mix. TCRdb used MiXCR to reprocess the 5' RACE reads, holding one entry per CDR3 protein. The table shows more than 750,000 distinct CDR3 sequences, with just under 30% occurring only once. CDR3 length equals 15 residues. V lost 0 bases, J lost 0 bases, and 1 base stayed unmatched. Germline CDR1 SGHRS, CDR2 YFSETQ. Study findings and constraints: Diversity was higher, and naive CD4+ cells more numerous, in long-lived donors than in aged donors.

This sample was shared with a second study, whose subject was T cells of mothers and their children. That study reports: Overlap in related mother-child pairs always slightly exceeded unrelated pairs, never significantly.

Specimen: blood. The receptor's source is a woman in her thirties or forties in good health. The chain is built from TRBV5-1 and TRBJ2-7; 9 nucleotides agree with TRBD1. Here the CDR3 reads CASSLETGGSYEQYF. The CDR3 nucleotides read TGCGCCAGCAGCTTGGAGACAGGGGGCTCCTACGAGCAGTACTTC.